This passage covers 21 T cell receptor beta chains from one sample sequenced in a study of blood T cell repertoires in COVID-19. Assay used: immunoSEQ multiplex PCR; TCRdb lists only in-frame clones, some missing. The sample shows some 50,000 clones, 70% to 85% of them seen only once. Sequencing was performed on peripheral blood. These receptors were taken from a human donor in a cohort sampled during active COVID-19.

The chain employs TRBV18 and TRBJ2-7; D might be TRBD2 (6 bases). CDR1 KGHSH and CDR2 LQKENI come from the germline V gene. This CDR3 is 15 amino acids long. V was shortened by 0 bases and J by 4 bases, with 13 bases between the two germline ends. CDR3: CASSPPARAGYEQYF. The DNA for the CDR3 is TGTGCCAGCTCACCACCGGCCAGGGCGGGGTACGAGCAGTACTTC.

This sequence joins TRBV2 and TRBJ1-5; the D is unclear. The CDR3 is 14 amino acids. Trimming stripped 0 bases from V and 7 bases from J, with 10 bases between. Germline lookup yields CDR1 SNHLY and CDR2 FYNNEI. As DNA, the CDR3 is TGTGCCAGCAGTGAAGCCCGAGGTAAACAGCCCCAGCATTTT. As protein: CASSEARGKQPQHF.

CDR3 sequence reads: CASSEATSGGTEAFF. The CDR3 DNA reads TGTGCCAGCAGTGAAGCGACCTCGGGGGGGACTGAAGCTTTCTTT. This chain connects TRBV2 to TRBJ1-1; perhaps TRBD1 as D (5 bases). Trimming stripped 0 bases from V and 5 bases from J, with 13 bases between. This CDR3 region has 15 residues. The germline CDR1 and CDR2 sequences are SNHLY and FYNNEI.

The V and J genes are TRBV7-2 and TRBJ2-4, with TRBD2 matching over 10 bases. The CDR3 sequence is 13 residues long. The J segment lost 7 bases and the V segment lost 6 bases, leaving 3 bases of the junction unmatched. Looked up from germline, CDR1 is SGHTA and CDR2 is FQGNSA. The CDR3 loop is CASSYSGGNIQYF. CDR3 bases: TGTGCCAGCAGTTATAGCGGGGGGAACATTCAGTACTTC. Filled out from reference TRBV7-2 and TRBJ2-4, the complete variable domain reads GAGVSQSPSNKVTEKGKDVELRCDPISGHTALYWYRQSLGQGLEFLIYFQGNSAPDKSGLPSDRFSAERTGGSVSTLTIQRTQQEDSAVYLCASSYSGGNIQYFGAGTRLSVL.

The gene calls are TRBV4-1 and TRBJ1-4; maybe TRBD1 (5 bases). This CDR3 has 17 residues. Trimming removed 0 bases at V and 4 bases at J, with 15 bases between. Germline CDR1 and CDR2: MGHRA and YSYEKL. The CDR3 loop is CASSQDFGGVGNEKLFF. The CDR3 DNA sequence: TGCGCCAGCAGCCAAGATTTCGGGGGAGTAGGTAATGAAAAACTGTTTTTT.

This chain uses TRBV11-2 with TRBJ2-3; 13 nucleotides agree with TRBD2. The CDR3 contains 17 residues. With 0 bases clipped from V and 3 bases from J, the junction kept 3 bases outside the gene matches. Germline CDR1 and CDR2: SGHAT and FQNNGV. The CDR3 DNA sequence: TGTGCCAGCAGCTTAGATCTACTAGCGGGAGGGACAGATACGCAGTATTTT. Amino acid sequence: CASSLDLLAGGTDTQYF.

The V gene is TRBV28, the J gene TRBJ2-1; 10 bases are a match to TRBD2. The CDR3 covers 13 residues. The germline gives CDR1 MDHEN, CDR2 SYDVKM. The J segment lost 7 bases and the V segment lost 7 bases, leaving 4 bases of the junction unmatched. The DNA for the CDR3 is TGTGCCAGCACTAGCGGGGGTGGGAATGAGCAGTTCTTC. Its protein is CASTSGGGNEQFF.

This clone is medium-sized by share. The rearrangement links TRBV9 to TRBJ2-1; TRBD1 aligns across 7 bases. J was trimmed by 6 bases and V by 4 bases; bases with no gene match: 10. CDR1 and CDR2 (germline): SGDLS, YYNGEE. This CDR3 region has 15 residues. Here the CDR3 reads CASSHGHRDSNEQFF. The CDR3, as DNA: TGTGCCAGCAGCCACGGACACCGGGACAGCAATGAGCAGTTCTTC.

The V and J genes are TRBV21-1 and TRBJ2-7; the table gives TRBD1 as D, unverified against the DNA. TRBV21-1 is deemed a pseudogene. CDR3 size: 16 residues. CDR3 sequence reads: CASSKDGETGPYEQYF. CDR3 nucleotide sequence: TGTGCCAGCAGCAAAGATGGTGAGACAGGGCCCTACGAGCAGTACTTC.

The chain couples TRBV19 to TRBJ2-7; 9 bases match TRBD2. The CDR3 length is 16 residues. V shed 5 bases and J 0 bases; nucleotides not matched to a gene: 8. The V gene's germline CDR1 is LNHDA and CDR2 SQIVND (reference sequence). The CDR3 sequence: CASSPRGAGGSYEQYF. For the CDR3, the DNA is TGTGCCAGTAGTCCCCGGGGAGCGGGAGGCTCCTACGAGCAGTACTTC.

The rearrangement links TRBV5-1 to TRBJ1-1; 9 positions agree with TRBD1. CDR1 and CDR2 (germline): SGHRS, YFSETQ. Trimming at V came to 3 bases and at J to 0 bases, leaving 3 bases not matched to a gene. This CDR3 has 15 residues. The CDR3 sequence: CASSSGTGMNTEAFF. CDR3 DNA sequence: TGCGCCAGCAGCTCCGGGACAGGGATGAACACTGAAGCTTTCTTT.

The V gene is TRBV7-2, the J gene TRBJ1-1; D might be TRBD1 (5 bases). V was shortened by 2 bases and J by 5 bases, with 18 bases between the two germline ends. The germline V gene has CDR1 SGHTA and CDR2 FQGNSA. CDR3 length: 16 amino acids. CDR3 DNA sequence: TGTGCCAGCAGCTTATCAGACGCGGGGGTTCGAACTGAAGCTTTCTTT. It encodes CASSLSDAGVRTEAFF.

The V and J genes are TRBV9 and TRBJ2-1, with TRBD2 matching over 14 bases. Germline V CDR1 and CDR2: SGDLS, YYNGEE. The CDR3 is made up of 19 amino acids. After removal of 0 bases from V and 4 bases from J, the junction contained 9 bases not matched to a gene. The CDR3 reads CASSVGLAGGAQKYNEQFF. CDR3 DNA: TGTGCCAGCAGCGTAGGACTAGCGGGGGGGGCCCAAAAATACAATGAGCAGTTCTTC.

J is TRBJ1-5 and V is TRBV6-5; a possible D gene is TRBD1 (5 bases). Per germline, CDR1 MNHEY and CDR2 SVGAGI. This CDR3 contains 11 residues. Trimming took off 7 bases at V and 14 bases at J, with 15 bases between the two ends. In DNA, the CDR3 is TGTGCCAGCAAGCAGGGACTCTGGGAGCATTTT. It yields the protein CASKQGLWEHF.

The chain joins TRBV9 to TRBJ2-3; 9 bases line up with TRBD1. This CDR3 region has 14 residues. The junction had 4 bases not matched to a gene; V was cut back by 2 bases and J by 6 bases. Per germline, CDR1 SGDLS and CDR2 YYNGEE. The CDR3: CASSVGQGEDTQYF. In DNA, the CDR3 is TGTGCCAGCAGCGTGGGACAGGGAGAGGATACGCAGTATTTT.

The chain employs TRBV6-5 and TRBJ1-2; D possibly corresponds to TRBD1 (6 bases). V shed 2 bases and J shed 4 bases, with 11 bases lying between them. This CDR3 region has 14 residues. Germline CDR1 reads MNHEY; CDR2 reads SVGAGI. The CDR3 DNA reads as TGTGCCAGCAGTTACATCGGACAGCTCTATGGCTACACCTTC. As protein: CASSYIGQLYGYTF.

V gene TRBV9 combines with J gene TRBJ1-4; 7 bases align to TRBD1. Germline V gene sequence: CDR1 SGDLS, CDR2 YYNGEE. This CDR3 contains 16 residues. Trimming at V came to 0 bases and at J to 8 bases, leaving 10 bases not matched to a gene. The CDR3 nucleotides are TGTGCCAGCAGCGTAGCTACAGGGGTAGGACGGGAAAAACTGTTTTTT. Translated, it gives CASSVATGVGREKLFF.

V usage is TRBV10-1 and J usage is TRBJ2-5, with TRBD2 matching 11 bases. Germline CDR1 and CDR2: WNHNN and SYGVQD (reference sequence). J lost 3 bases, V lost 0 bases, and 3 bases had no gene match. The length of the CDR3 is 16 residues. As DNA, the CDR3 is TGCGCCAGCAGTGAGTCGTTAGCGGGAGGGAAAGAGACCCAGTACTTC. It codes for CASSESLAGGKETQYF.

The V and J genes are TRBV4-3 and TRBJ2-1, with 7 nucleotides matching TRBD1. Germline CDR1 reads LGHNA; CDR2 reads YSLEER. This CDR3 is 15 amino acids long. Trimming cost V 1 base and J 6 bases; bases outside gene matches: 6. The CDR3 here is CASSQGDSSRNEQFF. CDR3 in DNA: TGCGCCAGCAGCCAAGGGGACAGTAGCCGCAATGAGCAGTTCTTC.

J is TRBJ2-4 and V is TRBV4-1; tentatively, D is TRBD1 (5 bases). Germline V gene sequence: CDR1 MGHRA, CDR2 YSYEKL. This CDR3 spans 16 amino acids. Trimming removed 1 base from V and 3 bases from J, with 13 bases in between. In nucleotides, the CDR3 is TGCGCCAGCAGCCAAGTTTTCTTACAGGACAAAAACATTCAGTACTTC. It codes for CASSQVFLQDKNIQYF.

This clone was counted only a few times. This chain's CDR3 is CASSLGQGVHEQYF. The DNA for the CDR3 is TGTGCCAGCAGCTTGGGACAGGGGGTCCACGAGCAGTACTTC. V gene TRBV7-9 combines with J gene TRBJ2-7; TRBD1 matches 11 bases. Losses at the gene ends were 3 bases for V and 5 bases for J; bases not matched to a gene: 3. CDR3 length: 14 amino acids. CDR1 and CDR2 (germline): SEHNR, FQNEAQ (reference sequence).